This T cell receptor beta chain came from a study of cytomegalovirus exposure and HLA in healthy donors (dated by TCRdb to 2015 to 2018). About the full investigation: In an earlier analysis of fewer than 750 of the donors, about 260 Gb of sequence data and roughly 100 million unique TCR beta sequences from about 179 million T cells were reported. About 330 gigabases of sequencing data and roughly 80 million unique TCR sequences made up an early release that covered 500 to 700 HLA-typed donors. The genetic ancestry cluster associated with self-reported Caucasian donors included over 65% of the approximately 430 genotyped donors. The aim of the study was to test whether cataloging public T cell receptors could identify signatures of past pathogen exposure. Using immunosequencing, the study profiled T cell repertoires from 666 subjects and related those repertoires to cytomegalovirus serostatus. Along with the approximately 650-subject first cohort, a separate validation cohort of over 90 different subjects was used. To predict cytomegalovirus infection status, the study combined high-throughput TCR immunosequencing, statistical association of individual TCRs with disease status, and machine learning. In a later analysis, previously published TCR beta repertoires from several hundred donors were re-analyzed and high-resolution HLA genotyping was added so that TCR occurrence patterns could be studied. In the later analysis, no new phenotypic data were used to find candidate immune exposures; instead, reliance was placed on TCR beta sequences and their occurrence across donors. To decide whether each TCR beta V gene segment behaved as functional or pseudogenic, an earlier analysis of fewer than 750 of the donors relied on high-throughput TCR beta sequencing. Alongside the repertoire data, information on donor age, sex, ethnicity and CMV serostatus was compiled. A later genetic analysis took genome-wide SNP genotypes for about 55% of the 666 donors and used that subset as a discovery cohort. All discovery cohort repertoires had been generated using a single sequencing platform. HLA typing covered class I and class II loci at four-digit resolution. Typing coverage differed by locus: A, B, C, DRB1 and DQB1 were typed in roughly 620-640 donors, DQA1 in about 510, DPA1 in 606, and DPB1 in 450 to 480. Five DR-DQ haplotypes were treated as single units for association and clustering because of strong linkage in the cohort. Among roughly 400 genotyped donors of the cohort, an average of approximately 240,000 unique TCR beta nucleotide sequences were sequenced per donor, around 20% of them non-productive.

Receptors were amplified or captured by the immunoSEQ multiplex PCR assay. The multiplex PCR relied on a mix of 60 forward primers for TCR Vbeta segments and 13 reverse primers for TCR Jbeta segments. The CDR3 region of rearranged TCR beta genes was amplified from genomic DNA by a multiplex PCR assay. The amplified TCR beta libraries were sequenced on the Illumina HiSeq System as 87-base-pair reads. Under the source paper's analysis protocol: In a later analysis, tens of millions of unique TCR beta chains were counted across the approximately 620 repertoires, and some 10 million of these chains were shared by at least two donors. Raw reads were error-corrected and collapsed into unique sequences by a nearest-neighbor algorithm in which closely related sequences were merged to remove PCR and sequencing errors. Alignment of CDR3 sequences to IMGT reference sequences was used to assign V, D and J gene segments. For a sequence to be retained, a match of at least six nucleotides was required to both a V gene segment and a J gene segment. A rearrangement counted as productive if the CDR3 had no stop codons and remained in frame with V and J, and every other rearrangement counted as non-productive. CDR3 was defined by IMGT convention, running from the second conserved V-encoded cysteine to the conserved J-encoded phenylalanine. The earlier analysis of 587 of the donors excluded sequences that lacked an unambiguous match to a single V gene segment. In an earlier analysis of approximately 590 of the donors, a V segment was called functional when productive rearrangements were above 56.7%, and segregating when the standard deviation between donors exceeded 5%. A statistical classification framework was developed to diagnose cytomegalovirus status using the catalog of TCR beta chain sequences. In a later analysis, TCR nucleotide sequences were compared against IMGT/GENE-DB human TR gene sequences so that V and J genes could be assigned. Using the TCRdist pipeline, a later analysis assigned CDR3 sequences along with most-parsimonious VDJ recombination scenarios. In a later analysis, every TCR beta chain was defined by the combination of its CDR3 amino acid sequence and its V-gene family, and reads without a unique V-gene family were dropped. To address suspected cross-contamination and a sequencing artifact, a later analysis removed roughly 640 highly shared, low-generation-probability nucleotide sequences. For each public chain, a later analysis derived a clonal expansion index from normalized ranks of inferred template counts within each repertoire. In a later analysis, generation probabilities were computed with a VDJ recombination model fitted to out-of-frame rearrangements, and the resulting probabilities were checked against IGoR. In a later analysis, TCR-TCR, TCR-HLA and TCR-CMV co-occurrence was scored with hypergeometric tests, and a repertoire-size bias correction was applied to TCR pairs. To estimate false discovery rates, a later analysis permuted the HLA or CMV assignments 20 times. A later analysis grouped co-occurring TCRs with DBSCAN, adding TCRdist sequence similarity when clustering within HLA-allele-positive subsets. Co-occurrence clustering excluded repertoires with fewer than 30,000 or more than 120,000 public chains, plus five with anomalous nucleotide sharing. TCRdb mirrors the immuneACCESS table, restricted to in-frame sequences. Some clones are absent from its copies; in checked studies, under half trace to an unresolved V gene, and the reason for the others is unknown. V and J calls plus clone size are reproduced from that table; the DNA served to infer D and trimming. The sample yields around 220,000 clones; about 75% were counted once. Clones ranked in the top ten supply 1.5% to 2% of the sample.

This clone was observed a handful of times. Its specific antigen is unknown. Base-call qualities are not available, and no considerably larger clone is one nucleotide away. What the authors observed across the whole study: Several of the top co-occurrence clusters appeared to be linked to parvovirus B19, influenza, CMV and Epstein-Barr virus, according to a later analysis. Roughly uniform sequencing depth across donors was assumed in presence/absence analyses, although this assumption may not hold. The cohort was sequenced for TCR beta chains only, and without alpha or paired-chain data the features that could be detected were limited. Most TCR sequences were observed very rarely across donors, whereas some public TCRs were present in many individuals. Compared with the approximately 670-donor mean, donors in an Asian-associated ancestry cluster had fewer N-insertions in productive TCRs, according to a later genetic analysis. In vitro tests confirmed that a few of the cytomegalovirus-associated TCR beta chains recognize cytomegalovirus antigens. The authors suggested that the approach could potentially be generalized to other disease states and immunological phenotypes. Because counts were too low, roughly 17 rarely observed V segments, including chromosome 9 orphons, were left out of the earlier analysis of 587 of the donors. A later analysis associated 16,951 TCR beta sequences with specific HLA alleles at a false discovery rate of 0.05. According to a later analysis, TCR association rates differed among HLA loci, with DRB1 alleles showing the most associated TCRs and HLA-C alleles showing the fewest. Compared with equally common non-associated chains, HLA-associated TCR beta chains in a later analysis were more clonally expanded and had lower generation probabilities. When HLA alleles, especially DR and DQ, strongly co-occurred, TCR associations were difficult to assign to individual alleles. The 87-base-pair reads could not distinguish some IMGT-functional V segments, including TRBV6-2 and TRBV6-3, so those segments were excluded. A total of 164 TCR beta chains were listed by the study as associated with cytomegalovirus. Correlated functional status among segregating V segments might be attributable to linkage disequilibrium, but an unknown experimental factor could not be ruled out. In both the original and validation cohorts, the classifier was reported to diagnose cytomegalovirus status with high specificity and sensitivity. A group of highly shared sequence variants was considered likely to be a technical artifact of the sequencing pipeline. An earlier analysis of roughly 570 of the donors showed that most TCR beta V segments appeared in productive rearrangements either about 87% or about 30% of the time, which broadly matched IMGT annotations. Immune exposure information for the cohort was limited to CMV serostatus. Because HLA typing was missing for some donors at each locus, association tests included only the typed subset. A later genetic analysis associated a missense DCLRE1C variant with V-gene and J-gene trimming of TCR beta chains, and an independent cohort replicated the association. Most CMV-associated TCR beta chains appeared to be HLA-restricted in a later analysis, and the HLA associations seemed to be driven largely by CMV exposure. A further reported finding was that TCR beta sequences accurately predicted the HLA-A and HLA-B alleles for most subjects in the first cohort.

In total, fewer than 750 healthy bone marrow donors made up the cohort. Cohort members were all nominally healthy when sampled, although unrecorded immune exposures were likely present. The donor tested CMV seronegative, placing the donor among the 352 seronegative members of the cohort. Each donor provided a peripheral blood sample, and peripheral blood mononuclear cells were used for TCR beta sequencing. The Qiagen DNeasy Blood Extraction Kit was used to extract genomic DNA from the blood cell samples. The germline V gene provides CDR1 SNHLY and CDR2 FYNNEI. V and J are truncated by 3 bases and 2 bases respectively, leaving an intervening sequence of 10 bases. The CDR3 contains 14 residues, cysteine and phenylalanine counted. Here the CDR3 DNA is all that survives: 42 bases in frame from base 1.

The sequence is built from TRBV2 and TRBJ1-1; TRBD1 might be the D gene, on 5 matching bases. The sequenced sample consisted of PBMCs. The sequence derives from a woman aged 30 to 39 in good health and CMV-seronegative. The DNA reads as follows: TGTGCCAGCAGTGACAGGGAAGGAAACACTGAAGCTTTCTTT. It codes for CASSDREGNTEAFF. Joined to the reference TRBV2 and TRBJ1-1 proteins, this CDR3 gives the full variable domain: EPEVTQTPSHQVTQMGQEVILRCVPISNHLYFYWYRQILGQKVEFLVSFYNNEISEKSEIFDDQFSVERPDGSNFTLKIRSTKLEDSAMYFCASSDREGNTEAFFGQGTRLTVV.